This T cell receptor beta chain was identified in a study of technical replicates of blood from a handful of donors. Germline-derived CDR1 and CDR2 are SQVTM and ANQGSEA. The CDR3 totals 12 residues. V shed 4 bases and J 7 bases; nucleotides not matched to a gene: 3. Generated by immunoSEQ multiplex PCR, the TCRdb table keeps only in-frame clones and is missing some. The repertoire holds about 54,000 clones, with roughly 92% as singletons. The chain combines TRBV29-1 with TRBJ1-2; 10 bases align to TRBD1. The sequence was obtained from a human donor in good health. The sequenced sample was T cells isolated from PBMCs. CDR3 sequence (DNA): TGCAGCGTTGCGGGACAGGGGCCTGGCTACACCTTC. Its translation: CSVAGQGPGYTF.